Shown below are 16 T cell receptor beta chains from a single sample sequenced in a study of shared clonotypes between healthy human individuals. Naive CD8 cells lacked CD45RO, underwent positive selection for CCR7 and left out terminally differentiated effector memory CD45RA+ cells. The protocol was immunoSEQ multiplex PCR, while the TCRdb copy is restricted to in-frame clones and leaves out a portion. This table has roughly 1,800,000 clones, about 94% appearing once. The sequencing sample was made of naive CD8+ T cells sorted from blood. These receptors were collected from a man between 18 and 29 years old in good health.

CDR3 residues: CAWSVAGQETQYF. DNA for the CDR3: TGTGCCTGGAGTGTGGCAGGACAAGAGACCCAGTACTTC. The chain is built from TRBV30 and TRBJ2-5; D remains unclear. V lost 0 bases to trimming and J lost 2 bases, with 7 bases between them. The CDR3 has 13 residues. Germline CDR1 is GTSNPN and CDR2 is SVGIG (reference sequence).

The CDR3 reads CAWSIGGGSEQFF. The CDR3 DNA follows: TGTGCCTGGAGTATCGGCGGGGGCAGTGAGCAGTTCTTC. The chain links TRBV30 to TRBJ2-1; a possible D gene is TRBD2 (7 bases). The length of the CDR3 is 13 residues. The germline V gene encodes CDR1 GTSNPN and CDR2 SVGIG (reference sequence). The germline V and J ends were trimmed by 2 bases and 9 bases, with 14 bases remaining between them. Supplemented by reference TRBV30 and TRBJ2-1, the full variable domain reads SQTIHQWPATLVQPVGSPLSLECTVEGTSNPNLYWYRQAAGRGLQLLFYSVGIGQISSEVPQNLSASRPQDRQFILSSKKLLLSDSGFYLCAWSIGGGSEQFFGPGTRLTVL.

This chain joins TRBV5-6 and TRBJ1-2; D ambiguous. CDR1 and CDR2 (germline): SGHDT, YYEEEE. CDR3 length: 14 amino acids. V lost 2 bases and J 3 bases, leaving 11 bases between the germline ends. The DNA for the CDR3 is TGTGCCAGCAGCTTAAGCGGTGCGGACTATGGCTACACCTTC. As protein: CASSLSGADYGYTF.

The V gene is TRBV2, the J gene TRBJ2-7; perhaps D is TRBD1 or TRBD2 (5 bases each). Germline V CDR1 and CDR2: SNHLY, FYNNEI. The CDR3 consists of 15 residues. V was cut by 0 bases and J by 2 bases, with 11 bases left in between. For the CDR3, the DNA is TGTGCCAGCAGTGAAGCCGGGACGGCTACCTACGAGCAGTACTTC. Amino acid sequence: CASSEAGTATYEQYF.

The chain recombines TRBV4-3 with TRBJ2-3; tentatively, D is TRBD2 (6 bases). The CDR3 runs 17 residues. Trimming left V 0 bases short and J 2 bases short, with 15 bases between. Germline V gene lookup returns CDR1 LGHNA and CDR2 YSLEER. The CDR3 coding sequence is TGCGCCAGCAGCCAAGAGGTCCTAGCGACCGTCACAGATACGCAGTATTTT. Its protein is CASSQEVLATVTDTQYF.

The chain uses TRBV25-1 and TRBJ1-1; maybe TRBD1 (6 bases). Germline values: CDR1 MGHDK, CDR2 SYGVNS. V dropped 0 bases and J dropped 0 bases, with 8 bases sitting between them. The CDR3 contains 15 residues. Written as DNA, the CDR3 is TGTGCCAGCAGTGAATACCAGGGGTTGAACACTGAAGCTTTCTTT. Translating it yields CASSEYQGLNTEAFF.

The chain is built from TRBV28 and TRBJ1-4; the match to TRBD1 covers 9 bases. Looked up from germline, CDR1 is MDHEN and CDR2 is SYDVKM. V shed 7 bases and J 7 bases; nucleotides not matched to a gene: 10. The CDR3 extends over 15 amino acids. The CDR3 DNA sequence: TGTGCCAGCAATGGGGGGGACAGGGATTCTGAAAAACTGTTTTTT. The encoded protein is CASNGGDRDSEKLFF.

The chain links TRBV5-1 to TRBJ2-3; a weak D match, TRBD2 (6 bases). Looked up from germline, CDR1 is SGHRS and CDR2 is YFSETQ. This CDR3 is built from 14 residues. Trimming pared 4 bases from V and 3 bases from J, leaving 12 bases between. CDR3 nucleotide sequence: TGCGCCAGCAGCCCTGGGGGGACTACAGATACGCAGTATTTT. It codes for CASSPGGTTDTQYF. Filled out from reference TRBV5-1 and TRBJ2-3, the complete variable domain reads KAGVTQTPRYLIKTRGQQVTLSCSPISGHRSVSWYQQTPGQGLQFLFEYFSETQRNKGNFPGRFSGRQFSNSRSEMNVSTLELGDSALYLCASSPGGTTDTQYFGPGTRLTVL.

Note on this clone: Other DNA sequences within the sample encode an identical CDR3. The chain joins TRBV4-3 to TRBJ2-7; no reliable D call. The CDR3 covers 15 residues. From germline, CDR1 is LGHNA and CDR2 YSLEER. The V end lost 0 bases, the J end lost 1 base, and 10 bases lay between the germline ends. The CDR3 nucleotides are TGCGCCAGCAGCCAAGATAGATCCCCGTCCTACGAGCAGTACTTC. Its translation is CASSQDRSPSYEQYF.

The CDR3 sequence is CASRKIDWGDYEQYF. The DNA for the CDR3 is TGTGCCAGCAGGAAAATAGACTGGGGCGACTACGAGCAGTACTTC. The chain carries TRBV7-8 and TRBJ2-7; possibly TRBD1 for D (5 bases). Germline V gives CDR1 SGHVS, CDR2 FQNEAQ. The CDR3 spans 15 residues. V was shortened by 6 bases and J by 3 bases, with 18 bases between the two germline ends.

This chain connects TRBV6-5 to TRBJ2-2; D remains unclear. The V gene's germline CDR1 is MNHEY and CDR2 SVGAGI. The CDR3 consists of 14 residues. V lost 6 bases to trimming and J lost 6 bases, with 14 bases between them. The CDR3 DNA reads TGTGCCAGCAGCCCGGCTGGAGAGTCCGGGGAGCTGTTTTTT. Its protein is CASSPAGESGELFF.

The chain combines TRBV5-1 with TRBJ1-1; D is uncertain. Looked up from germline, CDR1 is SGHRS and CDR2 is YFSETQ. Trimming left V 5 bases short and J 0 bases short, with 14 bases between. This CDR3 comprises 15 residues. The CDR3 region is CASRPSLNMNTEAFF. The CDR3 DNA reads as TGCGCCAGCAGACCCTCGCTCAACATGAACACTGAAGCTTTCTTT.

The CDR3 DNA is TGTGCCAGCAGCGTCATAGGGATTTCCTCTGGAAACACCATATATTTT. Its translation: CASSVIGISSGNTIYF. J is TRBJ1-3 and V is TRBV21-1. TRBV21-1 is tagged as a pseudogene. The CDR3 length is 16 residues.

This chain connects TRBV5-8 to TRBJ1-6; D remains unclear. Germline V gives CDR1 SGHTS, CDR2 YDEGEE. The V gene lost 0 bases and the J gene lost 16 bases, with 23 bases spanning the gap. The CDR3 contains 16 residues. CDR3 sequence: CASSLDGEGSRPRLHF. The DNA of the CDR3 is TGTGCCAGCAGCTTGGACGGAGAGGGCTCACGACCCCGGCTCCACTTT.

This clone came up a few times. The J gene is TRBJ2-2, the V gene TRBV9, with no clear D. Germline V gene lookup returns CDR1 SGDLS and CDR2 YYNGEE. CDR3 length: 15 residues. V was pared by 3 bases and J by 5 bases, with 14 bases between. The CDR3 DNA reads as TGTGCCAGCAGCGACGCCACTACTCAGACCGGGGAGCTGTTTTTT. Translating it yields CASSDATTQTGELFF.

V is TRBV5-4 and J is TRBJ2-5, with a tentative D call TRBD1 (6 bases). V was cut by 4 bases and J by 3 bases, with 10 bases left in between. CDR3 length: 13 amino acids. Germline-derived CDR1 and CDR2 are SGHNT and YYREEE (reference sequence). The CDR3 region is CASSPRQEETQYF. The CDR3, as DNA: TGTGCCAGCAGCCCCCGACAGGAAGAGACCCAGTACTTC.